Sequencing of this TCR beta chain was carried out in a study of cytomegalovirus exposure and HLA in healthy donors. This CDR3 region has 14 residues. CDR1 KGHSH and CDR2 LQKENI come from the germline V gene. It was with 60 Vbeta and 13 Jbeta primers that the PCR ran. The data were produced by immunoSEQ multiplex PCR, yet TCRdb's version contains in-frame clones alone and is incomplete. Among around 99,000 clones listed, 60% to 80% were seen once. With respect to this clone: An end of the junction does not agree with germline; a read error may underlie this.

Sequencing was carried out using PBMCs. The receptor's source is a man aged 35 to 55 in good health and CMV-seronegative. This chain links TRBV18 with TRBJ2-7; D is possibly TRBD1 (5 bases). In DNA form, the CDR3 reads TGTGCCGGCTCACCACGTAAGGACAACAGCGAGCAGTACTTC. It yields the protein CAGSPRKDNSEQYF.